Listed below are T cell receptor beta chains from one sample, sequenced in a study of beta chain features in type 1 diabetes. TCRdb's copy holds only in-frame clones and misses some; the assay was immunoSEQ multiplex PCR. The sample carries approximately 150,000 clones, over 8% recorded once. Sequenced sample: central memory CD4+ T cells from blood. The receptor set was obtained from a middle-aged woman in good health. The CDR3 runs from the conserved cysteine through the conserved F or W. A D gene is named only where the DNA matches it firmly. Clone size is not always given. Where it is, it says once, few, many or a class for expanded clones.

size	D	length	V	J	CDR3	DNA
many	TRBD1	13	TRBV19	TRBJ1-2	CASSIDRDVGYTF	TGTGCCAGTAGTATCGACAGGGACGTCGGCTACACCTTC
few	TRBD1	15	TRBV18	TRBJ2-7	CASSPPDRGIGGQYF	TGTGCCAGCTCACCACCGGACAGGGGGATTGGCGGGCAGTACTTC
few	TRBD1	11	TRBV20-1	TRBJ2-7	CSAKDRAWQYF	TGCAGTGCCAAGGACAGGGCTTGGCAGTACTTC
NA	NA	16	TRBV9	TRBJ2-3	CASSPAGGQSTDTQYF	TGTGCCAGCAGCCCGGCCGGCGGGCAAAGCACAGATACGCAGTATTTT
few	NA	14	TRBV19	TRBJ2-5	CASSGSRAVETQYF	TGTGCCAGTAGTGGTTCCAGGGCGGTTGAGACCCAGTACTTC
few	NA	13	TRBV23-1	TRBJ2-1	CASSQGPGNEQFF	TGCGCCAGCAGTCAGGGGCCCGGAAATGAGCAGTTCTTC
NA	TRBD1	14	TRBV19	TRBJ2-1	CASSNRGAVDEQFF	TGTGCCAGTAGCAACAGGGGGGCGGTGGATGAGCAGTTCTTC
NA	TRBD1	15	TRBV19	TRBJ1-5	CATAGQPFSNQPQHF	TGTGCCACGGCGGGACAGCCTTTTAGCAATCAGCCCCAGCATTTT
NA	TRBD2	16	TRBV5-1	TRBJ2-1	CASSPVIAGGRNEQFF	TGCGCCAGCAGCCCCGTGATAGCGGGGGGGAGGAATGAGCAGTTCTTC
few	NA	14	TRBV7-2	TRBJ1-2	CASSSAAVPYGYTF	TGTGCCAGCAGCTCAGCTGCGGTTCCCTATGGCTACACCTTC
NA	TRBD2	15	TRBV2	TRBJ2-5	CASRGAGGPQETQYF	TGTGCCAGCAGGGGAGCGGGGGGGCCCCAAGAGACCCAGTACTTC
NA	NA	12	TRBV11-2	TRBJ2-5	CASSSRSAGANF	TGTGCCAGCAGCTCCCGGTCGGCGGGGGCCAACTTC
NA	TRBD1	15	TRBV6-6	TRBJ1-6	CATSDRASYNSPLHF	TGTGCCACCTCGGACAGGGCCTCCTATAATTCACCCCTCCACTTT
few	NA	13	TRBV5-4	TRBJ2-5	CASSLRDQETQYF	TGTGCCAGCAGCCTCCGGGACCAAGAGACCCAGTACTTC
NA	NA	14	TRBV5-8	TRBJ2-3	CASSLGSSTDTQYF	TGTGCCAGCAGCTTGGGGAGTAGCACAGATACGCAGTATTTT
NA	NA	16	TRBV15	TRBJ2-6	CATSRDLYSGANVLTF	TGTGCCACCAGCAGAGATCTCTACTCTGGGGCCAACGTCCTGACTTTC
once	TRBD1	19	TRBV10-3	TRBJ1-1	CAISRQGPLVDEGHSEAFF	TGTGCCATCAGTAGACAGGGGCCGTTGGTTGATGAAGGGCACTCTGAAGCTTTCTTT
NA	TRBD2	14	TRBV7-2	TRBJ2-5	CASSPGLAAETQYF	TGTGCCAGCAGCCCGGGACTAGCAGCTGAGACCCAGTACTTC
NA	TRBD1	16	TRBV5-4	TRBJ1-2	CASSVPGTGVRYGYTF	TGTGCCAGCAGCGTTCCCGGGACAGGGGTGCGCTATGGCTACACCTTC
few	TRBD1	16	TRBV6-6	TRBJ1-4	CASSSTRSGGSEKLFF	TGTGCCAGCAGTAGCACTCGGTCAGGGGGAAGTGAAAAACTGTTTTTT
many	TRBD1	16	TRBV7-9	TRBJ2-5	CASSLTGAAGGGTQYF	TGTGCCAGCAGCCTGACAGGGGCCGCCGGTGGTGGGACCCAGTACTTC
few	NA	14	TRBV25-1	TRBJ2-1	CASSRSRFYNEQFF	TGTGCCAGCAGCCGAAGCCGCTTCTACAATGAGCAGTTCTTC
NA	NA	11	TRBV6-1	TRBJ2-2	CASTREGELFF	TGTGCCAGCACGAGGGAGGGGGAGCTGTTTTTT
few	TRBD1	16	TRBV5-1	TRBJ2-7	CARPEEGQGGAYEQYF	TGCGCCAGGCCAGAGGAGGGACAGGGAGGTGCCTACGAGCAGTACTTC
NA	NA	15	TRBV7-2	TRBJ2-2	CASSPGASGAGELFF	TGTGCCAGCAGCCCCGGCGCCAGCGGCGCCGGGGAGCTGTTTTTT
NA	NA	13	TRBV11-2	TRBJ2-7	CASSSQGLYEQYF	TGTGCCAGCAGCTCTCAGGGTCTCTACGAGCAGTACTTC
few	NA	13	TRBV12-5	TRBJ1-5	CASGFRLGQPQHF	TGTGCTAGTGGTTTCAGGTTGGGTCAGCCCCAGCATTTT
few	TRBD2	16	TRBV7-8	TRBJ2-3	CASSRPRGGRTDTQYF	TGTGCCAGCAGCCGGCCGCGGGGGGGGCGCACAGATACGCAGTATTTT
NA	TRBD1	12	TRBV19	TRBJ1-2	CASWDRGGGYTF	TGTGCCAGCTGGGACAGGGGCGGAGGCTACACCTTC
few	TRBD1	14	TRBV6-1	TRBJ1-1	CASSQTGLNTEAFF	TGTGCCAGCAGCCAGACAGGGTTGAACACTGAAGCTTTCTTT
few	NA	18	TRBV7-6	TRBJ1-6	CASSYSGQPGSYNSPLHF	TGTGCCAGCAGCTACTCTGGGCAGCCAGGCTCCTATAATTCACCCCTCCACTTT
few	NA	15	TRBV4-3	TRBJ1-6	CASSQEGGTDSPLHF	TGCGCCAGCAGCCAAGAAGGGGGAACGGATTCACCCCTCCACTTT
few	TRBD1	14	TRBV5-4	TRBJ2-7	CASSLRTGLNEQYF	TGTGCCAGCAGCCTACGGACAGGGTTGAACGAGCAGTACTTC
few	NA	16	TRBV7-9	TRBJ2-3	CASSLMGGAGTDTQYF	TGTGCCAGCAGCTTAATGGGGGGGGCCGGCACAGATACGCAGTATTTT
many	TRBD2	15	TRBV2	TRBJ2-1	CASSVSGGAGNEQFF	TGTGCCAGCAGTGTAAGCGGGGGGGCGGGGAATGAGCAGTTCTTC
NA	NA	14	TRBV19	TRBJ2-1	CASSPGSSYNEQFF	TGTGCCAGTAGCCCGGGGAGCTCCTACAATGAGCAGTTCTTC
few	NA	14	TRBV2	TRBJ2-5	CASSLNGGRETQYF	TGTGCCAGCAGCCTCAACGGGGGGCGAGAGACCCAGTACTTC
NA	NA	12	TRBV7-8	TRBJ1-1	CASSFGLLEAFF	TGTGCCAGCAGCTTCGGGTTACTGGAAGCTTTCTTT
many	TRBD1	17	TRBV5-4	TRBJ1-4	CASSGTGTGSLNEKLFF	TGTGCCAGCAGCGGGACCGGGACAGGGTCCTTAAATGAAAAACTGTTTTTT
many	TRBD2	18	TRBV7-9	TRBJ2-3	CASSSRWSGGLQADTQYF	TGTGCCAGCAGCTCGCGTTGGAGCGGGGGCTTACAGGCCGATACGCAGTATTTT
few	NA	15	TRBV5-1	TRBJ2-1	CASSLELALGYEQFF	TGCGCCAGCAGCTTGGAACTAGCCCTGGGGTATGAGCAGTTCTTC
few	NA	15	TRBV10-3	TRBJ1-5	CAISESSRGDQPQHF	TGTGCCATCAGTGAGTCGAGCAGGGGAGATCAGCCCCAGCATTTT